This passage covers 3 T cell receptor beta chains from one sample sequenced in a study of cytomegalovirus exposure and HLA in healthy donors. Amplification used 60 Vbeta primers and 13 Jbeta primers. TCRdb keeps only in-frame clones here, not all; method: immunoSEQ multiplex PCR. This sample carries around 170,000 clones, 60% to 80% of them seen once, and the ten largest clones take about 1.5%. The sequenced material came from PBMCs. These receptors originate from a male donor in good health and CMV-seronegative.

Concerning this clone itself: In the same sample, other DNA sequences code for this CDR3. In nucleotides, the CDR3 is TGTGCCAGCAGTTTGGGACAGGGGAACACTGAAGCTTTCTTT. Translated, it gives CASSLGQGNTEAFF. This rearrangement joins TRBV6-6 to TRBJ1-1, with 9 bases lining up with TRBD1. The CDR3 is 14 residues long. CDR1 is MNHNY, CDR2 SVGAGI, per germline (reference sequence). The ends lost 4 bases at V and 1 base at J; junction bases unmatched: 1.

The V and J genes are TRBV19 and TRBJ1-5, with TRBD1 matching over 7 bases. The ends lost 9 bases at V and 6 bases at J; junction bases unmatched: 5. Looked up from germline, CDR1 is LNHDA and CDR2 is SQIVND (reference sequence). The CDR3 runs 12 residues. The CDR3 loop reads CASRQGRQPQHF. The CDR3 DNA reads TGTGCCAGCAGACAGGGCCGTCAGCCCCAGCATTTT.

The CDR3 loop reads CASSFLAGGRNEQFF. As DNA, the CDR3 is TGTGCCAGCAGCTTTCTAGCGGGAGGGCGGAATGAGCAGTTCTTC. The chain employs TRBV5-4 and TRBJ2-1; 12 bases are shared with TRBD2. Germline loops: CDR1 SGHNT, CDR2 YYREEE (reference sequence). V shed 2 bases, J shed 7 bases, and the junction held 4 bases outside the gene matches. The CDR3 loop spans 15 amino acids.